The 14 T cell receptor beta chains below all came from one sample that was sequenced in a study of cytomegalovirus exposure and HLA in healthy donors. A multiplex PCR was run with 60 Vbeta primers and 13 Jbeta primers. Clones were read by immunoSEQ multiplex PCR, and TCRdb kept only the in-frame ones, dropping some. This table holds 180,000 or so clones, 70% to 80% found once. The sequenced sample consisted of PBMCs. The origin of the receptors is a man between 18 and 29 years old in good health and CMV-seronegative.

The table lists this clone with a few counts. The gene calls are TRBV5-4 and TRBJ1-1; tentatively, D is TRBD1 (6 bases). V lost 5 bases and J 5 bases, leaving 13 bases between the germline ends. Germline values: CDR1 SGHNT, CDR2 YYREEE (reference sequence). This CDR3 spans 13 amino acids. CDR3 loop: CASRPNQGTEAFF. As DNA, the CDR3 is TGTGCCAGCAGGCCTAATCAGGGGACTGAAGCTTTCTTT.

The chain links TRBV5-4 to TRBJ2-5; the D gene is possibly TRBD1 (6 bases). The CDR3 loop spans 14 amino acids. Trimming shortened V by 5 bases and J by 1 base, and 12 bases separated the two germline ends. Germline V gives CDR1 SGHNT, CDR2 YYREEE (reference sequence). The CDR3 protein is CASRALRGQETQYF. The DNA of the CDR3 is TGTGCCAGCAGGGCACTCAGGGGCCAAGAGACCCAGTACTTC.

This clone was observed a handful of times. The chain recombines TRBV7-2 with TRBJ1-6; D uncertain. CDR1 is SGHTA and CDR2 is FQGNSA in the germline V gene. The ends were cut back, 5 bases at V and 6 bases at J, with 11 bases in the middle. The CDR3 has 14 residues. CDR3 amino acids: CASSPLRLNSPLHF. DNA of the CDR3: TGTGCCAGCAGCCCCCTGAGGCTTAATTCACCCCTCCACTTT. The full variable domain, its missing parts supplied by reference TRBV7-2 and TRBJ1-6, is GAGVSQSPSNKVTEKGKDVELRCDPISGHTALYWYRQSLGQGLEFLIYFQGNSAPDKSGLPSDRFSAERTGGSVSTLTIQRTQQEDSAVYLCASSPLRLNSPLHFGNGTRLTVT.

The chain has TRBV7-3 and TRBJ2-2; 7 bases agree with TRBD1. Germline CDR1 and CDR2: SGHTA and FQGTGA. V shed 7 bases and J 1 base; nucleotides not matched to a gene: 3. This CDR3 is 14 amino acids long. This CDR3 reads CASTRTGNTGELFF. CDR3 coding DNA: TGTGCCAGCACCCGGACAGGGAACACCGGGGAGCTGTTTTTT.

The chain is built from TRBV5-1 and TRBJ2-3; TRBD2 aligns across 13 bases. There are 19 residues in the CDR3. Per germline, CDR1 SGHRS and CDR2 YFSETQ. J was trimmed by 0 bases and V by 3 bases; bases with no gene match: 10. CDR3 residues: CASSSGRTSGGPSTDTQYF. The CDR3 nucleotides are TGCGCCAGCAGCTCCGGTAGGACTAGCGGGGGACCAAGCACAGATACGCAGTATTTT.

The chain is built from TRBV5-1 and TRBJ2-3, with 10 bases matching TRBD2. The CDR3 is 17 amino acids. Germline assignment: CDR1 SGHRS and CDR2 YFSETQ. J lost 6 bases, V lost 3 bases, and 13 bases had no gene match. The CDR3 DNA follows: TGCGCCAGCAGCTGGGGGAGGTCTAGCGGGAGACTGGATACGCAGTATTTT. Encoded protein: CASSWGRSSGRLDTQYF.

The chain employs TRBV7-4 and TRBJ1-2, with TRBD1 matching 11 bases. J lost 7 bases, V lost 5 bases, and 9 bases had no gene match. This CDR3 comprises 15 residues. Germline CDR1 is SGHVT and CDR2 is SQSDAQ. The CDR3 DNA is TGTGCCAGCAGCCCGGGGGGACAGGGGGAGGGTGGCTACACCTTC. It encodes CASSPGGQGEGGYTF.

V usage is TRBV21-1 and J usage is TRBJ1-6; TRBD1 is the table's D call and was not checked against the DNA. TRBV21-1 is assigned pseudogene status. The CDR3 sequence is 14 residues long. The CDR3, as DNA: TGTGCCAGCAGCAAAGTCAACAGAAATTCACCCCTCCACTTT. It codes for CASSKVNRNSPLHF.

This chain links TRBV11-2 with TRBJ2-3, with 8 bases matching TRBD1. This CDR3 contains 17 residues. Trimming took 5 bases from V and 3 from J; bases not matched to a gene: 13. The V gene's germline CDR1 is SGHAT and CDR2 FQNNGV. CDR3 protein: CASSPLRTGFKTDTQYF. Here the CDR3 DNA reads TGTGCCAGCAGCCCCCTCCGGACAGGGTTTAAGACAGATACGCAGTATTTT.

In its sample, this clone was seen once. V is TRBV11-2 and J is TRBJ1-2, with D hard to call. The CDR3 sequence is 13 residues long. V lost 4 bases and J 7 bases, leaving 13 bases between the germline ends. Looked up from germline, CDR1 is SGHAT and CDR2 is FQNNGV. CDR3 sequence reads: CASSSTPLVGYTF. As DNA, the CDR3 is TGTGCCAGCAGCTCAACACCCCTGGTTGGCTACACCTTC. The whole variable domain, filled in from reference TRBV11-2 and TRBJ1-2, reads EAGVAQSPRYKIIEKRQSVAFWCNPISGHATLYWYQQILGQGPKLLIQFQNNGVVDDSQLPKDRFSAERLKGVDSTLKIQPAKLEDSAVYLCASSSTPLVGYTFGSGTRLTVV.

V is TRBV29-1 and J is TRBJ2-3; 12 bases are a match to TRBD2. V lost 4 bases to trimming and J lost 3 bases; unmatched junction nucleotides: 5. The CDR3 is made up of 15 amino acids. Germline assignment: CDR1 SQVTM and CDR2 ANQGSEA. The CDR3: CSVGGLAGGTDTQYF. In nucleotides, the CDR3 is TGCAGCGTTGGGGGACTAGCGGGCGGTACAGATACGCAGTATTTT.

The chain has TRBV5-1 and TRBJ2-5; 7 bases match TRBD1. Germline V gene data show CDR1 as SGHRS and CDR2 as YFSETQ. After removal of 3 bases from V and 1 base from J, the junction contained 6 bases not matched to a gene. The length of the CDR3 is 15 residues. CDR3 protein: CASSSGQAIQETQYF. The CDR3 DNA reads as TGCGCCAGCAGCTCTGGACAGGCGATCCAAGAGACCCAGTACTTC.

This chain joins TRBV19 and TRBJ2-7; 8 nucleotides align to TRBD2. This CDR3 is 13 amino acids long. Trimming cost V 9 bases and J 3 bases; bases outside gene matches: 7. The germline CDR1 and CDR2 sequences are LNHDA and SQIVND (reference sequence). CDR3 sequence (DNA): TGTGCCAGCTCCCTAGCGGGTAGCTACGAGCAGTACTTC. Translation: CASSLAGSYEQYF.

This chain joins TRBV29-1 and TRBJ2-7; a weak D match, TRBD1 (5 bases). Trimming cost V 4 bases and J 3 bases, with 16 bases left between them. Germline V CDR1 and CDR2: SQVTM, ANQGSEA. CDR3 length equals 14 residues. CDR3 region: CSVVRGVSFYEQYF. The DNA of the CDR3 is TGCAGCGTTGTAAGGGGCGTTTCGTTCTACGAGCAGTACTTC.